This TCR beta chain was recovered during a study of siplizumab effects on memory and regulatory T cells. This clone was detected once. Antigen unknown. Data came from immunoSEQ multiplex PCR; TCRdb stores just in-frame clones and leaves some out. The sample lists over 70,000 clones; roughly 94% were seen once. General observations from the study: An assignable naive or memory phenotype was lacking in roughly 80-97% of proliferating CD4+ or CD8+ clones. Of the alloreactive clones, only a minor fraction mapped to unstimulated subsets.

V gave up 7 bases and J gave up 6 bases; unmatched junction bases: 8. From germline, CDR1 is LNHDA and CDR2 SQIVND (reference sequence). This CDR3 region has 14 residues. The sequence was collected from a human donor in good health. The specimen was CD8+ T cells sorted from blood. The chain uses TRBV19 and TRBJ2-4; TRBD1 aligns across 8 bases. CDR3 amino acids: CASKAGRGPNIQYF. The CDR3 DNA follows: TGTGCCAGTAAGGCGGGCAGGGGGCCAAACATTCAGTACTTC.